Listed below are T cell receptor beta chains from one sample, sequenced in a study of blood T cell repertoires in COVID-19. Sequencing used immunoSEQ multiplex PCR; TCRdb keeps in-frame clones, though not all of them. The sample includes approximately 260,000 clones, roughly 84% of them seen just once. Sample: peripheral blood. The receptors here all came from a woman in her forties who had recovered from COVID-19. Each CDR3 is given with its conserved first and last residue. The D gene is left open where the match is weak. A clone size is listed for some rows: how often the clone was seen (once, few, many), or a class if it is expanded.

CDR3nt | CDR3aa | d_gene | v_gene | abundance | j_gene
TGTGCCAGCAGTTTCAGGGATGGCTCCTACAATGAGCAGTTCTTC | CASSFRDGSYNEQFF | . | TRBV27 | . | TRBJ2-1
TGTGCCAGCAGAAGATCCGGGACAGGGGGTGAAAAACTGTTTTTT | CASRRSGTGGEKLFF | TRBD1 | TRBV28 | . | TRBJ1-4
TGTGCCAGCAGCTTGCCGACAAGCGGGAGCCAGTACAATGAGCAGTTCTTC | CASSLPTSGSQYNEQFF | TRBD2 | TRBV7-8 | . | TRBJ2-1
TGTGCCGGGGGGGTGGGGGCTGCTAACTATGGCTACACCTTC | CAGGVGAANYGYTF | . | TRBV6-6 | . | TRBJ1-2
TGTGCCAGCAGCCAAGTTCGCTATACCGGGGAGCTGTTTTTT | CASSQVRYTGELFF | . | TRBV3-1/TRBV3-2 | . | TRBJ2-2
TGTGCCTGGAGTGTACGGGAGCGGGATACGCAGTATTTT | CAWSVRERDTQYF | . | TRBV30 | few | TRBJ2-3
TGTGCCAGCAGCTTACGGCGGGGAGGGCACAGCTCCTACGAGCAGTACTTC | CASSLRRGGHSSYEQYF | TRBD2 | TRBV5-8 | . | TRBJ2-7
TGTGCCAGTAGTGTGCGAGGCGGGGACACAGATACGCAGTATTTT | CASSVRGGDTDTQYF | . | TRBV19 | . | TRBJ2-3
TGCAGTGCTGCGATCCTAGACGAGCAGTACTTC | CSAAILDEQYF | . | TRBV20-1 | . | TRBJ2-7
TGTGCCAGCAGCCAAGTTAGGGGGCAGAGACAGCCCCAGCATTTT | CASSQVRGQRQPQHF | TRBD1 | TRBV4-2 | once | TRBJ1-5
TGTGCCAGCAGCTTGGATCAGGCCACGCACGAGCAGTACTTC | CASSLDQATHEQYF | . | TRBV5-4 | many | TRBJ2-7
TGTGCCAGCAGGGCCGGGACAGGGACCTACAATGAGCAGTTCTTC | CASRAGTGTYNEQFF | TRBD1 | TRBV6-5 | . | TRBJ2-1
TGTGCCAGCAGTATGGACAGGGGCGGCACAGATACGCAGTATTTT | CASSMDRGGTDTQYF | TRBD1 | TRBV19 | . | TRBJ2-3
TGTGCCAGCAGTTACTTCGACAGGGGGCTAATTCAGCCCCAGCATTTT | CASSYFDRGLIQPQHF | TRBD1 | TRBV6-6 | . | TRBJ1-5
TGTGCCAGCAGCCGTCGGACAGACACTGAAGCTTTCTTT | CASSRRTDTEAFF | . | TRBV7-2 | . | TRBJ1-1
TGTGCCAGCAGTGAACGGACAGGGAAAGTTAATTCACCCCTCCACTTT | CASSERTGKVNSPLHF | TRBD1 | TRBV25-1 | . | TRBJ1-6
TGTGCCAGCAGGCCACGGGGGGGTTCTCGGATAGGCACTGAAGCTTTCTTT | CASRPRGGSRIGTEAFF | . | TRBV2 | . | TRBJ1-1
TGTGCCTGGGGTGGAAGGGGGCCTGAAAAACTGTTTTTT | CAWGGRGPEKLFF | TRBD1 | TRBV30 | once | TRBJ1-4
TGTGCCAGCAGTTTCTCCCAGGGGGACGAGCAGTACTTC | CASSFSQGDEQYF | TRBD1 | TRBV12-3/TRBV12-4 | . | TRBJ2-7
TGTGCCAGCAGCGTGGGGGACAGGGGCTACGAGCAGTACTTC | CASSVGDRGYEQYF | TRBD1 | TRBV5-4 | . | TRBJ2-7
TGTGCCAGCGCCCGGGGCGGGGGGGACCAAGAGACCCAGTACTTC | CASARGGGDQETQYF | TRBD2 | TRBV5-4 | . | TRBJ2-5
TGTGCCAGCAGCTTAGAGGGCAGGGCAGATACGCAGTATTTT | CASSLEGRADTQYF | . | TRBV7-9 | many | TRBJ2-3
TGCGCCAGCAGCCTGACGTTGGCGGGAGGCAGTGAGCAGTTCTTC | CASSLTLAGGSEQFF | TRBD2 | TRBV5-1 | . | TRBJ2-1
TGTGCCAGCAGTTCCCCTACTCGGACTAGCGATTACAATGAGCAGTTCTTC | CASSSPTRTSDYNEQFF | TRBD2 | TRBV6-2/TRBV6-3 | . | TRBJ2-1
TGTGCTAGTACCCCGGGGAAAAGCTATGGCTACACCTTC | CASTPGKSYGYTF | . | TRBV19 | once | TRBJ1-2
TGCGCCAGCAGCTTATCAGGGACTCGTACGAACACCGGGGAGCTGTTTTTT | CASSLSGTRTNTGELFF | . | TRBV5-1 | . | TRBJ2-2
TGTGCCTGGAGTACTTATAGCACCTCAAGCGGCTACACCTTC | CAWSTYSTSSGYTF | . | TRBV30 | . | TRBJ1-2
TGTGCCAGCATCTTGACAGGGACCTATAGCAATCAGCCCCAGCATTTT | CASILTGTYSNQPQHF | TRBD1 | TRBV28 | . | TRBJ1-5
TGTGCCAGCAGTTTGAGCGGGGGCCCCTACGAGCAGTACTTC | CASSLSGGPYEQYF | TRBD2 | TRBV27 | . | TRBJ2-7
TGTGCCAGCTCACCGGGACAGGCTGCGAACACCGGGGAGCTGTTTTTT | CASSPGQAANTGELFF | TRBD1 | TRBV18 | . | TRBJ2-2
TGTGCCAGCAGTGAAGGGATAGGGGAACAGCATCAGCCCCAGCATTTT | CASSEGIGEQHQPQHF | . | TRBV6-1 | . | TRBJ1-5
TGTGCCAGCAGCTTAGACTCTAGCACAGATACGCAGTATTTT | CASSLDSSTDTQYF | . | TRBV7-2 | . | TRBJ2-3
TGTGCCAGTAGTGCGGGACAGTACTCCTACGAGCAGTACTTC | CASSAGQYSYEQYF | . | TRBV19 | . | TRBJ2-7
TGCGCCAGCAGCTTGTACGAGGTTTCTGGGGCCAACGTCCTGACTTTC | CASSLYEVSGANVLTF | . | TRBV5-1 | . | TRBJ2-6
TGTGCCAGCAGCAAAGACAGGGTTGGGCCCCGAAAAACTTCGCGTGACACAGATACGCAGTATTTT | CASSKDRVGPRKTSRDTDTQYF | . | TRBV21-1 | . | TRBJ2-3
TGTGCCAGTAGTGGGCGGACAATGACCTACGAGCAGTACTTC | CASSGRTMTYEQYF | . | TRBV19 | . | TRBJ2-7